This T cell receptor (beta chain) emerged from a study of T cell responses to AZD1222 COVID-19 vaccine. Looking at the study overall: Second-dose groups at about 4 or about 12 weeks were pooled.

General study points: The span of vaccine-associated CD4 TCRs extended across spike, with dominance at 160-218 and 743-854. Following two doses of AZD1222, Spike-specific TCR breadth and depth rose. Researchers took repertoire samples only after the peak T cell response had come.

Profiling relied on immunoSEQ multiplex PCR, and the TCRdb table lists in-frame clones only, not all of them. The sample holds 150,000 to 200,000 clones, around 93% seen once. With respect to this clone: As yet, its antigen is unknown.

CDR3 length: 12 amino acids. Germline V gives CDR1 SQVTM, CDR2 ANQGSEA. V lost 7 bases and J lost 4, with 13 bases in between. The material sequenced was peripheral blood, taken on day 0 of AZD1222 vaccination. This TCR derives from an adult in good health. The V call is TRBV29-1, the J call TRBJ1-1; D gene unclear. The DNA of the CDR3 is TGCAGCGCTGCCGATAGCCCCACTGAAGCTTTCTTT. Amino acids: CSAADSPTEAFF.